These T cell receptor beta chains were read from a single sample in a study of identical twins. One entry per CDR3 protein, called by TCRdb with MiXCR from the 5' RACE reads. This sample yields about 720,000 distinct CDR3 sequences, of which 18% are seen a single time; under 15% belongs to the top ten. This sample was also put to use in a study of T cells expressing NK-cell markers.

The sequenced sample consisted of PBMCs. All receptors derive from a woman aged 18-35 years in good health. Both conserved end residues are part of each CDR3. A D gene is named only where the DNA matches it firmly. Where a row states a size, it is once, few, many or the class of an expanded clone; other rows omit it.

TRBV7-9	TRBD1	-	TRBJ2-4	TGTGCCAGCAGCTCCTCAGGGGGCCTAGCCAAAAACATTCAGTACTTC	CASSSSGGLAKNIQYF
TRBV5-1	TRBD2	-	TRBJ2-3	TGCGCCAGCAGCCCCCGTGGGCGGGAGGCAGTTAGCACAGATACGCAGTATTTT	CASSPRGREAVSTDTQYF
TRBV6-1	TRBD2	few	TRBJ2-7	TGTGCCAGTAGGAGCGGGATTAGCTCCTACGAGCAGTACTTC	CASRSGISSYEQYF
TRBV14	-	few	TRBJ2-7	TGTGCCAGCAGCCAAGCGGGTGGCAGGGGCCCTTACGAGCAGTACTTC	CASSQAGGRGPYEQYF
TRBV29-1	-	few	TRBJ2-5	TGCAGCCCGTATCAAGAGACCCAGTACTTC	CSPYQETQYF
TRBV5-1	TRBD1	few	TRBJ2-7	TGCGCCAGCAGGCCTCTACAGGGGATCTCCTACGAGCAGTACTTC	CASRPLQGISYEQYF
TRBV29-1	TRBD1	few	TRBJ1-2	TGCAGCGCCTGGACAGGGGATAACTATGGCTACACCTTC	CSAWTGDNYGYTF
TRBV12-3/TRBV12-4	-	-	TRBJ2-1	TGTGCCAGCACCTTAGGGTGGGAGCAGTTCTTC	CASTLGWEQFF
TRBV12-3/TRBV12-4	-	few	TRBJ1-2	TGTGCCAGCAGTTTAATGTCGGGGGGCGATGGCTACACCTTC	CASSLMSGGDGYTF
TRBV7-2	-	few	TRBJ2-7	TGTGCCAGCAGCTTCTTAACTAACGAGCAGTACTTC	CASSFLTNEQYF
TRBV19	-	-	TRBJ2-3	TGTGCCAGTAGTAAAGCGATCAGCCTCTTAGGTGCGCAGTATTTT	CASSKAISLLGAQYF
TRBV9	-	few	TRBJ2-2	TGTGCCAGCAGCGTGACCGGGTCCCAGCACACCGGGGAGCTGTTTTTT	CASSVTGSQHTGELFF
TRBV7-2	-	-	TRBJ2-1	TGTGCCAGCAGCTTAGTTTCTAGCTCCTACAATGAGCAGTTCTTC	CASSLVSSSYNEQFF
TRBV12-3/TRBV12-4	-	-	TRBJ2-3	TGTGCCAGCAGTTCCCGACCTGATACGCAGTATTTT	CASSSRPDTQYF
TRBV5-1	-	-	TRBJ2-7	TGCGCCAGCAGCCCCTATGGACAGAGCTCCTACGAGCAGTACTTC	CASSPYGQSSYEQYF
TRBV12-3/TRBV12-4	TRBD1	few	TRBJ1-5	TGTGCCAGCCGCTGGGGACAGAATCAGCCCCAGCATTTT	CASRWGQNQPQHF
TRBV3-1	TRBD2	-	TRBJ2-5	TGTGCCAGCAGCCGAACGACTAGCGGGAGAGGGGAGACCCAGTACTTC	CASSRTTSGRGETQYF
TRBV20-1	-	few	TRBJ2-7	TGCAGTGTGGTGCGTCAGGGAAGTTACGAGCAGTACTTC	CSVVRQGSYEQYF
TRBV4-1	TRBD1	few	TRBJ2-2	TGCGCCAGCGGCAGGGACTCCGGGACAGGGGGCCCGACCGGGGAGCTGTTTTTT	CASGRDSGTGGPTGELFF
TRBV5-1	TRBD1	-	TRBJ2-5	TGCGCCAGCAGCAGACAGGGGCCCCAAGAGACCCAGTACTTC	CASSRQGPQETQYF
TRBV12-3/TRBV12-4	-	few	TRBJ2-7	TGTGCCAGCAGTTTAGGGTTTGAGGGAACCTACGAGCAGTACTTC	CASSLGFEGTYEQYF
TRBV7-3	-	few	TRBJ1-2	TGTGCCAGCAGTTCACACAGGGTCGGCGGCTACACCTTC	CASSSHRVGGYTF
TRBV2	TRBD2	few	TRBJ2-1	TGTGCCAGCTTGGGCGGGAGGGCGGTTAATGAGCAGTTCTTC	CASLGGRAVNEQFF
TRBV9	-	few	TRBJ2-7	TGTGCCAGCAGCGTAGACCCGGGAACGTTCTACGAGCAGTACTTC	CASSVDPGTFYEQYF
TRBV7-9	-	-	TRBJ2-3	TGTGCCAGCAGCTTATGGACCGACCAGGATACGCAGTATTTT	CASSLWTDQDTQYF
TRBV20-1	TRBD1	many	TRBJ1-1	TGCGGGACGACAGGGTTGAGGGACACTGAAGCTTTCTTT	CGTTGLRDTEAFF
TRBV7-8	TRBD1	few	TRBJ1-1	TGTGCCAGCAGCTTTAGGGGACAGCTATTTACAGGGAACACTGAAGCTTTCTTT	CASSFRGQLFTGNTEAFF
TRBV20-1	-	-	TRBJ2-2	TGCAGTGCGATACAGGGAACCACCGGGGAGCTGTTTTTT	CSAIQGTTGELFF
TRBV5-1	TRBD1	-	TRBJ2-1	TGCGCCAGCAGCTCCACGGGACAGGCCTACAATGAGCAGTTCTTC	CASSSTGQAYNEQFF
TRBV12-3/TRBV12-4	-	-	TRBJ1-1	TGTGCCAGCCGTTGGTTAGGACGGATGGACACTGAAGCTTTCTTT	CASRWLGRMDTEAFF
TRBV7-6	-	few	TRBJ1-3	TGTGCCAGCAGCTTAGAGGGACGGCCGTCTGGAAACACCATATATTTT	CASSLEGRPSGNTIYF
TRBV20-1	TRBD2	-	TRBJ2-1	TGCAGTGCTACTAGCGGGAATTACAATGAGCAGTTCTTC	CSATSGNYNEQFF
TRBV12-3/TRBV12-4	-	many	TRBJ2-2	TGTGCCAGCACCCCTGTGGGGGCAGGCACCGGGGAGCTGTTTTTT	CASTPVGAGTGELFF
TRBV4-2	-	-	TRBJ2-7	TGTGCCAGCAGCCAAGAGCTAAAAGGGGAGCAGTACTTC	CASSQELKGEQYF
TRBV7-6	-	few	TRBJ2-1	TGTGCCAGCAGCCCCCAGGACGGCACCTACAATGAGCAGTTCTTC	CASSPQDGTYNEQFF
TRBV7-8	-	few	TRBJ2-7	TGTGCCAGCATAATGCCTGGAGGCTACGAGCAGTACTTC	CASIMPGGYEQYF
TRBV11-2	TRBD2	few	TRBJ2-3	TGTGCCAGCAGCGCGCTCCTTTGGACTAGCGCAGATACGCAGTATTTT	CASSALLWTSADTQYF
TRBV11-1	-	few	TRBJ1-1	TGTGCCAGCCGGTCCCTCGGCTTCGTGGACACTGAAGCTTTCTTT	CASRSLGFVDTEAFF
TRBV2	-	-	TRBJ2-1	TGTGCCAGCACAGGGGACACCCATGAGCAGTTCTTC	CASTGDTHEQFF
TRBV2	-	few	TRBJ2-1	TGTGCCAGCGAAAAGGGACCGTACTACAATGAGCAGTTCTTC	CASEKGPYYNEQFF
TRBV6-6	-	few	TRBJ2-1	TGTGCCAGCCGTGGGATCAATGAGCAGTTCTTC	CASRGINEQFF
TRBV5-1	TRBD2	few	TRBJ2-3	TGCGCCAGCACCAAACTAGCGGCAAGCACAGATACGCAGTATTTT	CASTKLAASTDTQYF
TRBV4-3	-	few	TRBJ2-1	TGCGCCAGCAGCTTACAGGGAGCGCCGGTACCCGATGAGCAGTTCTTC	CASSLQGAPVPDEQFF
TRBV6-5	-	-	TRBJ1-1	TGTGCCAGCAGTTTCTCAGGGCAGGAGGCTTTCTTT	CASSFSGQEAFF
TRBV20-1	-	many	TRBJ2-5	TGCAGTGCTAGATGGGGGGAAGAGACCCAGTACTTC	CSARWGEETQYF
TRBV7-2	-	few	TRBJ2-7	TGTGCCAGCAGACTAATTAGCGGCGAGCAGTACTTC	CASRLISGEQYF
TRBV12-3/TRBV12-4	-	-	TRBJ2-1	TGTGCCAGCAGTTTAAGCCAGTCCTCCTACAATGAGCAGTTCTTC	CASSLSQSSYNEQFF
TRBV6-5	-	few	TRBJ1-1	TGTGCCAGCAGTTTCGCTCAAGAAGCTTTCTTT	CASSFAQEAFF
TRBV20-1	TRBD2	many	TRBJ2-1	TGCAGTGCCCGAGGACTAGCGGGAGTGAATGAGCAGTTCTTC	CSARGLAGVNEQFF
TRBV12-3/TRBV12-4	-	few	TRBJ1-5	TGTGCCAGCAGTTTCGGGGTTAGCAATCAGCCCCAGCATTTT	CASSFGVSNQPQHF
TRBV7-9	-	few	TRBJ2-5	TGTGCCAGCAGCCCGGAGGCCAGGGTAGGGCAAGAGACCCAGTACTTC	CASSPEARVGQETQYF
TRBV11-2	TRBD2	-	TRBJ2-1	TGTGCCAGCAGCTTTTCTAGCGGGAAAGGGAGGGAGCAGTTCTTC	CASSFSSGKGREQFF
TRBV10-3	TRBD1	-	TRBJ2-3	TGTGCCATCAGCAAAGGCCGGGACAGGGGAGGAGATACGCAGTATTTT	CAISKGRDRGGDTQYF
TRBV7-6	-	-	TRBJ2-2	TGTGCCAGCAGCTTAGATGTTGTGAGGGCCGGGGAGCTGTTTTTT	CASSLDVVRAGELFF
TRBV7-8	-	-	TRBJ2-2	TGTGCCAGCAGCCCTCTTAGCTCTTCTTCAGCGGGGGAGCTGTTTTTT	CASSPLSSSSAGELFF
TRBV6-4	-	-	TRBJ2-6	TGTGCCAGCAGTGACCCCAGGGGACGGAGCTCTGGGGCCAACGTCCTGACTTTC	CASSDPRGRSSGANVLTF
TRBV5-1	TRBD2	few	TRBJ2-7	TGCGCCAGCAGCAACGGACTAGCGGGGGTCCTCCGCTACGAGCAGTACTTC	CASSNGLAGVLRYEQYF